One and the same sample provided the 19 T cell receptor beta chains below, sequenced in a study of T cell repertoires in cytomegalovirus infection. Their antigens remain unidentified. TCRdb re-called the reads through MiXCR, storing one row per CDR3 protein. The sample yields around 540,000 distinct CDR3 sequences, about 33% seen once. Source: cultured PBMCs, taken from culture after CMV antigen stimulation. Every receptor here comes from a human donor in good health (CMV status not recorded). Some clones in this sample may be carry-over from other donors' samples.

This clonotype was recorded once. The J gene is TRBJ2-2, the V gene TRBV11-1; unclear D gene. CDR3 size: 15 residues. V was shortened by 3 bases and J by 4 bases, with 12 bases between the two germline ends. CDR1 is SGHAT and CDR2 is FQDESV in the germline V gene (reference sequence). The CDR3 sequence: CASSFGRHSTGELFF. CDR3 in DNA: TGTGCCAGCAGCTTCGGACGGCATAGCACCGGGGAGCTGTTTTTT.

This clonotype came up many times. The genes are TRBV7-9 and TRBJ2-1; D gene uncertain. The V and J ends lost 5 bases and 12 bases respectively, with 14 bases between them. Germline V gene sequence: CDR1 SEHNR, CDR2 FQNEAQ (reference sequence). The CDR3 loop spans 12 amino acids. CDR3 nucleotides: TGTGCCAGCAGCCCTCAGGTCCAAGTGCAGTTCTTC. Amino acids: CASSPQVQVQFF.

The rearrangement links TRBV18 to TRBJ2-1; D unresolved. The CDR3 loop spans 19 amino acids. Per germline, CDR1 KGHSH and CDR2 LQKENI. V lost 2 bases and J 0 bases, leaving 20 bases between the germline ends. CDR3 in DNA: TGTGCCAGCTCACCATTAGGAAACTTAGATTGGAACTCCTACAATGAGCAGTTCTTC. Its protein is CASSPLGNLDWNSYNEQFF.

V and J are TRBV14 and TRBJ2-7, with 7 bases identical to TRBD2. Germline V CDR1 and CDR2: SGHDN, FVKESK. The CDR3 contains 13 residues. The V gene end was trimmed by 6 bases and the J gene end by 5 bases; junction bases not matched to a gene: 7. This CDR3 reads CASRPSGTHEQYF. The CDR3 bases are TGTGCCAGCAGACCCAGCGGGACCCACGAGCAGTACTTC.

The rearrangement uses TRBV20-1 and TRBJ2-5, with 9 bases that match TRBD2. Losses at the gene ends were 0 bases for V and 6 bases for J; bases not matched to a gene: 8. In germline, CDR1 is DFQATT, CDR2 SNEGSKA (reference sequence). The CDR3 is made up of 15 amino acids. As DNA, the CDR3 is TGCAGTGCTAGAGATAGTAGCGGGAGCTCTAAGACCCAGTACTTC. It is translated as CSARDSSGSSKTQYF.

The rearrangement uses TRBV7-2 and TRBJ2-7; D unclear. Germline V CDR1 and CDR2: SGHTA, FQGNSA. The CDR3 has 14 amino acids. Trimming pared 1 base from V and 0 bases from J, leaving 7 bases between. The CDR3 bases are TGTGCCAGCAGCTTAGAGCCTAGCTCCTACGAGCAGTACTTC. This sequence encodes CASSLEPSSYEQYF.

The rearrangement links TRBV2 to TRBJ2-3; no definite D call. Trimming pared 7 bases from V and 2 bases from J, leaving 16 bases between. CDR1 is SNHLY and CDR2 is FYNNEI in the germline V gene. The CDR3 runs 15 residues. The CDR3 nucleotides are TGTGCCAGCACTGTCCGGACGAGCGTCACAGATACGCAGTATTTT. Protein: CASTVRTSVTDTQYF.

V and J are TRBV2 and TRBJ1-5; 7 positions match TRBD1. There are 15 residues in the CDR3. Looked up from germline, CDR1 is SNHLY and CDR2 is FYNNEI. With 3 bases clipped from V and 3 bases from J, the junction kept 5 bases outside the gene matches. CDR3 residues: CASSDQGQDNQPQHF. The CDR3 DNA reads TGTGCCAGCAGTGACCAAGGACAGGACAATCAGCCCCAGCATTTT.

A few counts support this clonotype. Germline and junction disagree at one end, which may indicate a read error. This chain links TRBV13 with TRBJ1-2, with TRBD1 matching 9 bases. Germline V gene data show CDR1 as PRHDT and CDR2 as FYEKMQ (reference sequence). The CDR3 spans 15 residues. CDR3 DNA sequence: TGCGCCAGCAGCTTGTTACCCGGGACAGGGAACGGCTACACCTTC. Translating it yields CASSLLPGTGNGYTF.

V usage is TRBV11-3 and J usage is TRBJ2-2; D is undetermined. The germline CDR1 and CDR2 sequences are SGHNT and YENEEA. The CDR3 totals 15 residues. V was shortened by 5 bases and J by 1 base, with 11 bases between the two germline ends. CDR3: CASSPFGGNTGELFF. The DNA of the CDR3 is TGTGCCAGCAGCCCCTTTGGCGGGAACACCGGGGAGCTGTTTTTT. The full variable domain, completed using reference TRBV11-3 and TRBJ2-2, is EAGVVQSPRYKIIEKKQPVAFWCNPISGHNTLYWYLQNLGQGPELLIRYENEEAVDDSQLPKDRFSAERLKGVDSTLKIQPAELGDSAVYLCASSPFGGNTGELFFGEGSRLTVL.

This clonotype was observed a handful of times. The CDR3 DNA reads TGTGCCAGCAGCTTAAGGGTTCGGGGAATAAGGGATGAGCAGTTCTTC. This codes for CASSLRVRGIRDEQFF. The gene calls are TRBV7-2 and TRBJ2-1; tentative D call: TRBD2 (5 bases). The CDR3 has 16 residues. CDR1 SGHTA and CDR2 FQGNSA come from the germline V gene. Between the trimmed V and J ends, which lost 2 bases and 8 bases, there was a span of 19 bases. Supplemented by reference TRBV7-2 and TRBJ2-1, the full variable domain reads GAGVSQSPSNKVTEKGKDVELRCDPISGHTALYWYRQSLGQGLEFLIYFQGNSAPDKSGLPSDRFSAERTGGSVSTLTIQRTQQEDSAVYLCASSLRVRGIRDEQFFGPGTRLTVL.

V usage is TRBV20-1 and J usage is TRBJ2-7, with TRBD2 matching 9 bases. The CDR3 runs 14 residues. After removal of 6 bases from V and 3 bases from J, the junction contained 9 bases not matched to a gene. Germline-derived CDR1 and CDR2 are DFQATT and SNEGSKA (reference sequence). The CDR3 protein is CSALVAGDHYEQYF. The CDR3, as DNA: TGCAGTGCACTGGTAGCGGGGGACCACTACGAGCAGTACTTC.

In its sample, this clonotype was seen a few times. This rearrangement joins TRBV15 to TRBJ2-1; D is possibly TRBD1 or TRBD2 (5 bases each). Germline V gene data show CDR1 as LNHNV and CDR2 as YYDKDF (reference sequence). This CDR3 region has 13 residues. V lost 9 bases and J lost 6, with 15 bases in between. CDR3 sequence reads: CATSGRNINEQFF. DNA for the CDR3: TGTGCCACTTCGGGACGAAATATCAATGAGCAGTTCTTC.

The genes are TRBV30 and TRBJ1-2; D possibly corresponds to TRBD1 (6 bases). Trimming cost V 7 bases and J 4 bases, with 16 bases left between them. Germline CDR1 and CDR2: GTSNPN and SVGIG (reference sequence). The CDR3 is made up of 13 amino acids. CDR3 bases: TGTGCCTCATCCGGGACACTGGTCTATGGCTACACCTTC. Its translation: CASSGTLVYGYTF. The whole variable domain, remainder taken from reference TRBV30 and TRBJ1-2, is SQTIHQWPATLVQPVGSPLSLECTVEGTSNPNLYWYRQAAGRGLQLLFYSVGIGQISSEVPQNLSASRPQDRQFILSSKKLLLSDSGFYLCASSGTLVYGYTFGSGTRLTVV.

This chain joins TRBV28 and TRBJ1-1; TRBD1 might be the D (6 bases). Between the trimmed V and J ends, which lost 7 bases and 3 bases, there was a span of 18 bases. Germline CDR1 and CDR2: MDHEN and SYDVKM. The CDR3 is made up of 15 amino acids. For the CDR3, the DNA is TGTGCCAGCACCAGATTGGGGGCCTGGGACACTGAAGCTTTCTTT. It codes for CASTRLGAWDTEAFF. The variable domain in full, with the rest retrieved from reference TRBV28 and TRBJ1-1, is DVKVTQSSRYLVKRTGEKVFLECVQDMDHENMFWYRQDPGLGLRLIYFSYDVKMKEKGDIPEGYSVSREKKERFSLILESASTNQTSMYLCASTRLGAWDTEAFFGQGTRLTVV.

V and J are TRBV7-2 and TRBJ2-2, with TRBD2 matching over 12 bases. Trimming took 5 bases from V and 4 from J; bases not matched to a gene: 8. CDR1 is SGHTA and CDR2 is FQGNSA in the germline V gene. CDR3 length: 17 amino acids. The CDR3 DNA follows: TGTGCCAGCAGCCTCCTAGCGGGAGGGCGGGGCACCGGGGAGCTGTTTTTT. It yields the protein CASSLLAGGRGTGELFF.

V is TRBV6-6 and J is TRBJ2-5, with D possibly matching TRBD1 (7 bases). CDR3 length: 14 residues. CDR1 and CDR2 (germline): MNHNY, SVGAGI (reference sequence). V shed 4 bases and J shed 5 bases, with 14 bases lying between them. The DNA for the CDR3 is TGTGCCAGCAGTTCGACAGGGAGGTGGGAGACCCAGTACTTC. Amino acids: CASSSTGRWETQYF.

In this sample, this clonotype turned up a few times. CDR3 residues: CASSEFLTGPLSYEQYF. The CDR3 region has the DNA TGTGCCAGCAGTGAATTTCTTACAGGGCCCCTCTCCTACGAGCAGTACTTC. The chain couples TRBV25-1 to TRBJ2-7, with D maybe TRBD1 (6 bases). The CDR3 contains 17 residues. Germline CDR1 MGHDK, CDR2 SYGVNS. Trimming pared 1 base from V and 0 bases from J, leaving 16 bases between.

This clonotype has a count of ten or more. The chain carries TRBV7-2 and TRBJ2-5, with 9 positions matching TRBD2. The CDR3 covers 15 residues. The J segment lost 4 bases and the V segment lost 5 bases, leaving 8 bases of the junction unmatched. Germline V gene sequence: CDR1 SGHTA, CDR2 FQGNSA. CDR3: CASSPHEAGGETQYF. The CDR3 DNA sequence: TGTGCCAGCAGCCCCCACGAAGCGGGAGGAGAGACCCAGTACTTC.